These 16 T cell receptor beta chains came from one sample sequenced in a study of T cell responses to AZD1222 COVID-19 vaccine. Measured with immunoSEQ multiplex PCR; TCRdb has only the in-frame clones, and not every one. The sample records approximately 110,000 clones, around nine tenths being singletons. The material was peripheral blood, obtained on day 0 of AZD1222 vaccination. These receptors originate from an adult in good health.

V gene TRBV7-9 combines with J gene TRBJ1-5; D call uncertain. V dropped 4 bases and J dropped 2 bases, with 12 bases sitting between them. Germline-derived CDR1 and CDR2 are SEHNR and FQNEAQ (reference sequence). The CDR3 extends over 15 amino acids. The CDR3 DNA reads as TGTGCCAGCAGCTCGACGAATATGGGCAATCAGCCCCAGCATTTT. Protein: CASSSTNMGNQPQHF. The full variable domain, with the rest looked up from reference TRBV7-9 and TRBJ1-5, is DTGVSQNPRHKITKRGQNVTFRCDPISEHNRLYWYRQTLGQGPEFLTYFQNEAQLEKSRLLSDRFSAERPKGSFSTLEIQRTEQGDSAMYLCASSSTNMGNQPQHFGDGTRLSIL.

This chain connects TRBV5-1 to TRBJ1-5; 7 bases agree with TRBD1. The CDR3 has 14 amino acids. The germline V gene has CDR1 SGHRS and CDR2 YFSETQ. V lost 2 bases, J lost 5 bases, and 4 bases stayed unmatched. As DNA, the CDR3 is TGCGCCAGCAGCTTCGGACAGGAAGATCAGCCCCAGCATTTT. Amino acid sequence: CASSFGQEDQPQHF.

The chain is built from TRBV29-1 and TRBJ2-5, with D possibly TRBD2 on 7 matching bases. The CDR3 is made up of 15 amino acids. Trimming stripped 4 bases from V and 5 bases from J, with 20 bases between. Germline V gives CDR1 SQVTM, CDR2 ANQGSEA. For the CDR3, the DNA is TGCAGCGTTGTCGGGGGGCTCATTTTCGGGGAGACCCAGTACTTC. Its protein product is CSVVGGLIFGETQYF.

The chain employs TRBV6-5 and TRBJ1-2; a weak D match, TRBD1 (5 bases). Germline V lookup: CDR1 MNHEY, CDR2 SVGAGI. V was cut by 5 bases and J by 9 bases, with 10 bases left in between. The CDR3 is 11 residues long. The CDR3 DNA is TGTGCCAGCAGTACCAGGGTGCGCTACACCTTC. Encoded protein: CASSTRVRYTF.

This clone was detected once. The chain combines TRBV6-5 with TRBJ1-1; D gene unclear. CDR3 length: 13 residues. Between the trimmed V and J ends, which lost 4 bases and 7 bases, there was a span of 13 bases. CDR1 and CDR2 (germline): MNHEY, SVGAGI. In nucleotides, the CDR3 is TGTGCCAGCAGTTCCAAGCGGGAGCGTGAAGCTTTCTTT. Residues: CASSSKREREAFF.

V gene TRBV3-1 (or the pseudogene TRBV3-2) combines with J gene TRBJ1-2; no reliable D call. Trimming took off 3 bases at V and 4 bases at J, with 12 bases between the two ends. Germline V CDR1 and CDR2: LGHDT, YNNKEL (reference sequence). The length of the CDR3 is 14 residues. The CDR3 region has the DNA TGTGCCAGCAGCCAGGGAGCGACGGCCTATGGCTACACCTTC. Its translation: CASSQGATAYGYTF.

V usage is TRBV5-6 and J usage is TRBJ2-1, with D hard to call. The V and J ends lost 4 bases and 0 bases respectively, with 17 bases between them. CDR3 size: 17 residues. The germline V gene encodes CDR1 SGHDT and CDR2 YYEEEE. The DNA for the CDR3 is TGTGCCAGCAGCCGAGACGGGCCAATGAGCTCCTACAATGAGCAGTTCTTC. Translated: CASSRDGPMSSYNEQFF.

The chain uses TRBV7-9 and TRBJ1-2; D ambiguous. The CDR3 loop spans 15 amino acids. The V end lost 4 bases, the J end lost 7 bases, and 19 bases lay between the germline ends. Germline CDR1 and CDR2: SEHNR and FQNEAQ (reference sequence). CDR3 DNA sequence: TGTGCCAGCAGCTCAAGGGTCGTCGGCTGGGGTGGCTACACCTTC. Amino acids: CASSSRVVGWGGYTF.

The CDR3 spells CASSPTLQEGEETQYF. CDR3 nucleotides: TGTGCCAGCTCACCCACATTACAGGAGGGGGAAGAGACCCAGTACTTC. This sequence joins TRBV18 and TRBJ2-5, with D perhaps assigned TRBD1 or TRBD2 (6 bases each). The CDR3 totals 16 residues. The germline V and J ends were trimmed by 3 bases and 3 bases, with 17 bases remaining between them. Germline V gene sequence: CDR1 KGHSH, CDR2 LQKENI.

The chain has TRBV7-9 and TRBJ2-3, with 12 bases lining up with TRBD2. Germline V CDR1 and CDR2: SEHNR, FQNEAQ (reference sequence). CDR3 length: 16 residues. The V segment lost 5 bases and the J segment 2 bases; nucleotides outside the gene matches: 5. The CDR3 here is CASSPGLAGITDTQYF. In DNA, the CDR3 is TGTGCCAGCAGCCCAGGACTAGCGGGGATCACAGATACGCAGTATTTT. Together with reference TRBV7-9 and TRBJ2-3, the CDR3 gives the full variable domain: DTGVSQNPRHKITKRGQNVTFRCDPISEHNRLYWYRQTLGQGPEFLTYFQNEAQLEKSRLLSDRFSAERPKGSFSTLEIQRTEQGDSAMYLCASSPGLAGITDTQYFGPGTRLTVL.

The chain is built from TRBV7-9 and TRBJ1-1; tentative D call: TRBD1 (6 bases). The CDR3 extends over 15 amino acids. The germline V gene has CDR1 SEHNR and CDR2 FQNEAQ (reference sequence). The V and J ends lost 3 bases and 7 bases respectively, with 18 bases between them. The CDR3 nucleotides are TGTGCCAGCAGCTTGCAGGGGACTACTACTTTTGAAGCTTTCTTT. Residues: CASSLQGTTTFEAFF.

The genes are TRBV6-5 and TRBJ2-2; D is possibly TRBD1 (5 bases). This CDR3 spans 14 amino acids. Germline CDR1 and CDR2: MNHEY and SVGAGI. V was trimmed by 6 bases and J by 2 bases, leaving 10 bases between them. The CDR3 nucleotides are TGTGCCAGCAGCCTAGGACACAACACCGGGGAGCTGTTTTTT. Its protein is CASSLGHNTGELFF.

This clone was seen a single time. This chain uses TRBV30 with TRBJ2-1, with TRBD1 identical over 11 bases. The CDR3 is 15 residues long. In germline, CDR1 is GTSNPN, CDR2 SVGIG (reference sequence). Losses at the gene ends were 5 bases for V and 4 bases for J; bases not matched to a gene: 7. The CDR3 DNA reads TGTGCCTGGGACCCCGGGACAGGGGGGTACAATGAGCAGTTCTTC. Translation: CAWDPGTGGYNEQFF.

This chain uses TRBV6-5 with TRBJ1-3; possible D gene TRBD1, 5 bases. The CDR3 has 15 amino acids. Trimming pared 5 bases from V and 2 bases from J, leaving 13 bases between. The germline gives CDR1 MNHEY, CDR2 SVGAGI. The CDR3 here is CASSQGRRTGNTIYF. The CDR3 DNA sequence: TGTGCCAGCAGTCAGGGCAGGCGGACTGGAAACACCATATATTTT.

The chain links TRBV5-4 to TRBJ1-3; D call uncertain. The ends were cut back, 3 bases at V and 0 bases at J, with 13 bases in the middle. Germline V gives CDR1 SGHNT, CDR2 YYREEE (reference sequence). There are 16 residues in the CDR3. Here the CDR3 reads CASSSPDGSSGNTIYF. For the CDR3, the DNA is TGTGCCAGCAGCTCCCCGGACGGGAGCTCTGGAAACACCATATATTTT.

The sample holds one count of this clone. This chain links TRBV7-7 with TRBJ2-7; 7 nucleotides match TRBD1. J was trimmed by 3 bases and V by 5 bases; bases with no gene match: 13. This CDR3 has 16 residues. Germline CDR1 is SSHAT and CDR2 is FNYEAQ (reference sequence). The CDR3 DNA reads as TGTGCCAGCAGCCCCTTGGCGCCGGGACAGAACTACGAGCAGTACTTC. Translation: CASSPLAPGQNYEQYF. Based on the CDR3 plus reference TRBV7-7 and TRBJ2-7, the full variable domain is GAGVSQSPRYKVTKRGQDVTLRCDPISSHATLYWYQQALGQGPEFLTYFNYEAQPDKSGLPSDRFSAERPEGSISTLTIQRTEQRDSAMYRCASSPLAPGQNYEQYFGPGTRLTVT.